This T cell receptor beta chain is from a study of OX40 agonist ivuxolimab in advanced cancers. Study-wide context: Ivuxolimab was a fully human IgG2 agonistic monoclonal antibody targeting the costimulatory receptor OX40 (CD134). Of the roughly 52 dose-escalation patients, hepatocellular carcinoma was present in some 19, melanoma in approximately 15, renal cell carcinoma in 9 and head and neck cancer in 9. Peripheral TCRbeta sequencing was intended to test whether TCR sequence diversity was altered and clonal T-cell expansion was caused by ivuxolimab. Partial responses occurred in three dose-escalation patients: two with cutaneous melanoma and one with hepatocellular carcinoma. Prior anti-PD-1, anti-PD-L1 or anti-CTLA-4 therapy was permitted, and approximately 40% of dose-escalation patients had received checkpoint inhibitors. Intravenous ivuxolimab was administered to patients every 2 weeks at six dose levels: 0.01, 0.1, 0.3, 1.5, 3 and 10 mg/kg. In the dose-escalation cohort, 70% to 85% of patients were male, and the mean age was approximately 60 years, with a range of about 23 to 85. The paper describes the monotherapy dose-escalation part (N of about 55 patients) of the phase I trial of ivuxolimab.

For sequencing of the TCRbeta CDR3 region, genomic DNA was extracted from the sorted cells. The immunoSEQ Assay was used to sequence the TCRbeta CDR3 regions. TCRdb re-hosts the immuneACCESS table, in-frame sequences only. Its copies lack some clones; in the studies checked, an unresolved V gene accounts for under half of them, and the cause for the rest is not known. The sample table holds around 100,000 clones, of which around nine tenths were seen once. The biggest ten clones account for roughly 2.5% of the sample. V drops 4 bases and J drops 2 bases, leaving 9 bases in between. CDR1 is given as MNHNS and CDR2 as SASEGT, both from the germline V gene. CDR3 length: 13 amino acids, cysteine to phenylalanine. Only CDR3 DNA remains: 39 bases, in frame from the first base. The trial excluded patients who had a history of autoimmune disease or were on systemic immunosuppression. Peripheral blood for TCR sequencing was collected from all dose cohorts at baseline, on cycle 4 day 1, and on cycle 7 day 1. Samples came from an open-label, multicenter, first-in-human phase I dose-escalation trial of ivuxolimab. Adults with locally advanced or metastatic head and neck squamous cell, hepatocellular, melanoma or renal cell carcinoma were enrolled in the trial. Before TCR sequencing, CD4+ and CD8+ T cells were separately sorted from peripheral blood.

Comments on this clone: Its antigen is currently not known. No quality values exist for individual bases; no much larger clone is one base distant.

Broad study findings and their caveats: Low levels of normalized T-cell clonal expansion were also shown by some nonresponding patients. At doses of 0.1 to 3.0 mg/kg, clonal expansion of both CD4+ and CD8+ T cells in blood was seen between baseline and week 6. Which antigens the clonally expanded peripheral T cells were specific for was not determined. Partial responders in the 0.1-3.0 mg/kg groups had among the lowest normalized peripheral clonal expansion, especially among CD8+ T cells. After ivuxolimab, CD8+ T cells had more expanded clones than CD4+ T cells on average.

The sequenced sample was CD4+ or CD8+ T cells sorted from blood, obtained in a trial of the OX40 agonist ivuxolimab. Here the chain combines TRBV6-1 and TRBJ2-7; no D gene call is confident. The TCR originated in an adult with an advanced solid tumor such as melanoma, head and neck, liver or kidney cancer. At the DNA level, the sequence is TGTGCCAGCAGTGGTGCTGAGGCCTACGAGCAGTACTTC. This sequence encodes CASSGAEAYEQYF.